Presented here are 32 T cell receptor beta chains from one specimen sequenced in a study of blood T cell repertoires in COVID-19 (dated by TCRdb to 2018 to 2020). The library was built by means of the immunoSEQ multiplex PCR assay. This is the immuneACCESS table as TCRdb keeps it, with only in-frame sequences that have V and J called. A part of the clones is gone; compared with another copy, unresolved V genes explain less than half, and the rest is unexplained. The sample records some 220,000 clones, about 78% of which are singletons. Roughly 7% of the sample lies in the top ten. The sequencing input was peripheral blood. The receptor source for this set is a woman in her seventies with acute or convalescent COVID-19.

The rearrangement uses TRBV4-3 and TRBJ2-6; D possibly corresponds to TRBD1 (5 bases). The germline V gene has CDR1 LGHNA and CDR2 YSLEER. The CDR3 is 16 residues long. Between the trimmed V and J ends, which lost 4 bases and 1 base, there was a span of 11 bases. The CDR3 region is CASSPHTGSGANVLTF. CDR3 sequence (DNA): TGCGCCAGCAGCCCACATACAGGTTCTGGGGCCAACGTCCTGACTTTC.

The chain recombines TRBV6-5 with TRBJ1-2; 7 bases align to TRBD1. The CDR3 loop spans 12 amino acids. From germline, CDR1 is MNHEY and CDR2 SVGAGI. CDR3 sequence: CAASNRGYGYTF. The CDR3 bases are TGTGCGGCCTCGAACAGGGGTTACGGCTACACCTTC.

The chain combines TRBV14 with TRBJ2-5; a possible D gene is TRBD1 (5 bases). CDR1 and CDR2 (germline): SGHDN, FVKESK. Trimming pared 2 bases from V and 1 base from J, leaving 11 bases between. The CDR3 runs to 15 residues. This CDR3 is CASSQQTAFQETQYF. CDR3 nucleotides: TGTGCCAGCAGCCAACAGACAGCTTTCCAAGAGACCCAGTACTTC.

The gene calls are TRBV28 and TRBJ1-6; D might be TRBD1 (6 bases). Between the trimmed V and J ends, which lost 3 bases and 7 bases, there was a span of 16 bases. The CDR3 covers 16 residues. Germline lookup yields CDR1 MDHEN and CDR2 SYDVKM. Here the CDR3 DNA reads TGTGCCAGCAGTTTTTTTGCAGGGGTGGGAAATTCACCCCTCCACTTT. Translating gives CASSFFAGVGNSPLHF.

This clone is a singleton in its sample. This chain connects TRBV20-1 to TRBJ1-2; D possibly corresponds to TRBD1 (5 bases). The CDR3 consists of 11 residues. Germline V gene data show CDR1 as DFQATT and CDR2 as SNEGSKA (reference sequence). The CDR3 DNA is TGCAGAGCCGGGGGTGACTATGGCTACACCTTC. Its translation is CRAGGDYGYTF.

The rearrangement joins TRBV24-1 to TRBJ2-3, with D possibly matching TRBD2 (7 bases). Germline V gene sequence: CDR1 KGHDR, CDR2 SFDVKD. The CDR3 runs to 14 residues. The V end was cut by 6 bases, the J end by 4 bases, with 13 bases between. The CDR3 is CATSWGGLPDTQYF. In DNA form, the CDR3 reads TGTGCCACCAGTTGGGGGGGGCTTCCAGATACGCAGTATTTT.

The sample holds many counts of this clone. The junction and the germline gene differ at one end; a read error may be behind it. The chain recombines TRBV3-1 (or the pseudogene TRBV3-2) with TRBJ1-3, with TRBD1 as a possible D gene (6 bases). The length of the CDR3 is 12 residues. CDR1 and CDR2 (germline): LGHDT, YNNKEL (reference sequence). The CDR3 protein is CASSRSGARFFF. The CDR3 region has the DNA TGTGCCAGCAGCAGATCAGGGGCACGGTTTTTTTTT.

This sequence joins TRBV7-2 and TRBJ1-2, with 8 bases matching TRBD1. The J segment lost 7 bases and the V segment lost 2 bases, leaving 9 bases of the junction unmatched. The V gene's germline CDR1 is SGHTA and CDR2 FQGNSA. This CDR3 is built from 15 residues. This CDR3 is CASSLSAGGDGGYTF. The DNA of the CDR3 is TGTGCCAGCAGCTTATCGGCAGGGGGCGATGGTGGCTACACCTTC.

This chain connects TRBV11-2 to TRBJ2-7; D perhaps matches TRBD2 (5 bases). Trimming stripped 4 bases from V and 0 bases from J, with 10 bases between. Looked up from germline, CDR1 is SGHAT and CDR2 is FQNNGV. This CDR3 spans 14 amino acids. CDR3 loop: CASSSADGSYEQYV. The CDR3 DNA reads TGTGCCAGCAGCTCAGCGGACGGCTCCTACGAGCAGTACGTC.

This clone has more than one count but fewer than ten. The chain couples TRBV7-6 to TRBJ2-1; 12 bases are a match to TRBD2. Germline CDR1 is SGHVS and CDR2 is FNYEAQ. The ends lost 1 base at V and 11 bases at J; junction bases unmatched: 12. This CDR3 has 17 amino acids. The DNA of the CDR3 is TGTGCCAGCAGCTTAGGTATAACTAGCGGGGGGCTAAGTCAGCAGTTCTTC. Residues: CASSLGITSGGLSQQFF.

V is TRBV5-1 and J is TRBJ2-5, with D possibly being TRBD2 (5 bases). Per germline, CDR1 SGHRS and CDR2 YFSETQ. The CDR3 totals 14 residues. The germline V and J ends were trimmed by 0 bases and 3 bases, with 9 bases remaining between them. CDR3 amino acids: CASSLGLSEETQYF. CDR3 in DNA: TGCGCCAGCAGCTTGGGACTAAGCGAAGAGACCCAGTACTTC.

A few counts support this clone. The sample has other DNA sequences that encode this CDR3 too. The chain is built from TRBV19 and TRBJ1-6; 7 positions match TRBD1. J gave up 10 bases and V 5 bases, and 2 bases lay outside the gene matches. CDR1 and CDR2 (germline): LNHDA, SQIVND (reference sequence). The CDR3 totals 12 residues. CDR3 sequence reads: CASSGQDSPLHF. The CDR3 bases are TGTGCCAGTAGTGGACAGGACTCACCCCTCCACTTT. Variable domain in full (rest from reference TRBV19 and TRBJ1-6): DGGITQSPKYLFRKEGQNVTLSCEQNLNHDAMYWYRQDPGQGLRLIYYSQIVNDFQKGDIAEGYSVSREKKESFPLTVTSAQKNPTAFYLCASSGQDSPLHFGNGTRLTVT.

In its sample, this clone was seen a few times. The V and J genes are TRBV7-3 and TRBJ2-2; D ambiguous. The CDR3 sequence is 14 residues long. Trimming removed 4 bases at V and 1 base at J, with 7 bases between. Germline CDR1 is SGHTA and CDR2 is FQGTGA. CDR3 residues: CASSSNLNTGELFF. CDR3 nucleotides: TGTGCCAGCAGCTCCAACTTGAACACCGGGGAGCTGTTTTTT.

The rearrangement joins TRBV28 to TRBJ2-4; TRBD1 aligns across 7 bases. V lost 3 bases and J lost 0; bases outside the gene matches: 5. Germline V lookup: CDR1 MDHEN, CDR2 SYDVKM. The CDR3 is 16 residues long. The CDR3 sequence is CASSLYRGLAKNIQYF. DNA of the CDR3: TGTGCCAGCAGTTTGTATAGGGGGCTAGCCAAAAACATTCAGTACTTC.

This clone was counted between two and nine times. The rearrangement links TRBV5-1 to TRBJ1-4, with no clear D. Trimming took 1 base from V and 4 from J, leaving 11 bases between them. Germline V CDR1 and CDR2: SGHRS, YFSETQ. This CDR3 contains 15 residues. Here the CDR3 DNA reads TGCGCCAGCAGCTTGTTGGTCCCGGGTAATGAAAAACTGTTTTTT. Its protein product is CASSLLVPGNEKLFF.

This clone was found once. The V gene is TRBV2, the J gene TRBJ2-7; 8 bases agree with TRBD1. J gave up 6 bases and V 4 bases, and 2 bases lay outside the gene matches. The CDR3 length is 12 residues. In germline, CDR1 is SNHLY, CDR2 FYNNEI. CDR3 bases: TGTGCCAGCAGTGGAACAGGGGGCGAGCAGTACTTC. Translating gives CASSGTGGEQYF. Full variable domain (remainder filled in from reference TRBV2 and TRBJ2-7): EPEVTQTPSHQVTQMGQEVILRCVPISNHLYFYWYRQILGQKVEFLVSFYNNEISEKSEIFDDQFSVERPDGSNFTLKIRSTKLEDSAMYFCASSGTGGEQYFGPGTRLTVT.

The chain combines TRBV11-3 with TRBJ2-2; 9 bases fit TRBD1. Per the germline V gene, CDR1 is SGHNT and CDR2 is YENEEA. V shed 5 bases and J 4 bases; nucleotides not matched to a gene: 5. The CDR3 extends over 15 amino acids. The chain's CDR3 is CASSTGTGPTGELFF. DNA for the CDR3: TGTGCCAGCAGCACCGGGACAGGGCCCACCGGGGAGCTGTTTTTT.

The V gene is TRBV18, the J gene TRBJ2-5; possibly TRBD2 for D (6 bases). The V end was cut by 6 bases, the J end by 2 bases, with 13 bases between. The CDR3 spans 14 residues. Germline loops: CDR1 KGHSH, CDR2 LQKENI. This CDR3 reads CASSAGSGQETQYF. CDR3 nucleotides: TGTGCCAGCTCCGCCGGGAGTGGGCAAGAGACCCAGTACTTC. Full variable domain (rest looked up from reference TRBV18 and TRBJ2-5): NAGVMQNPRHLVRRRGQEARLRCSPMKGHSHVYWYRQLPEEGLKFMVYLQKENIIDESGMPKERFSAEFPKEGPSILRIQQVVRGDSAAYFCASSAGSGQETQYFGPGTRLLVL.

The chain combines TRBV5-1 with TRBJ2-2; weak D call: TRBD2 (6 bases). Looked up from germline, CDR1 is SGHRS and CDR2 is YFSETQ. CDR3 size: 16 residues. Trimming removed 0 bases from V and 2 bases from J, with 11 bases in between. This CDR3 reads CASSLGTSLNTGELFF. CDR3 sequence (DNA): TGCGCCAGCAGCTTGGGCACTAGCCTCAACACCGGGGAGCTGTTTTTT. The whole variable domain, remainder taken from reference TRBV5-1 and TRBJ2-2, is KAGVTQTPRYLIKTRGQQVTLSCSPISGHRSVSWYQQTPGQGLQFLFEYFSETQRNKGNFPGRFSGRQFSNSRSEMNVSTLELGDSALYLCASSLGTSLNTGELFFGEGSRLTVL.

The V call is TRBV18, the J call TRBJ2-7, with 12 bases fitting TRBD2. Trimming removed 3 bases from V and 3 bases from J; junction bases left unmatched: 24. From germline, CDR1 is KGHSH and CDR2 LQKENI. The CDR3 spans 22 residues. In nucleotides, the CDR3 is TGTGCCAGCTCACCTACCCCATTACTAGCGGGGGGCCGGGGCTTTAAGGTCTACGAGCAGTACTTC. It specifies CASSPTPLLAGGRGFKVYEQYF.

This clone occurred a few times. The chain couples TRBV18 to TRBJ2-5; 7 bases are a match to TRBD2. V dropped 3 bases and J dropped 3; count of bases not matched to a gene: 10. Germline CDR1 is KGHSH and CDR2 is LQKENI. The length of the CDR3 is 16 residues. The CDR3 DNA reads as TGTGCCAGCTCACCGGTATCAGCGGGGAGAGAAGAGACCCAGTACTTC. Protein: CASSPVSAGREETQYF. The whole variable domain, filled in from reference TRBV18 and TRBJ2-5, reads NAGVMQNPRHLVRRRGQEARLRCSPMKGHSHVYWYRQLPEEGLKFMVYLQKENIIDESGMPKERFSAEFPKEGPSILRIQQVVRGDSAAYFCASSPVSAGREETQYFGPGTRLLVL.

V gene TRBV19 combines with J gene TRBJ1-5; a possible D gene is TRBD1 (6 bases). Germline V gene sequence: CDR1 LNHDA, CDR2 SQIVND (reference sequence). The CDR3 is 16 amino acids. V was cut by 5 bases and J by 7 bases, with 21 bases left in between. The CDR3 DNA reads as TGTGCCAGTAGTCCTCTAGGGACACAAAGTACCCAGCCCCAGCATTTT. Translating gives CASSPLGTQSTQPQHF.

V is TRBV5-1 and J is TRBJ2-5; perhaps TRBD1 as D (6 bases). The CDR3 contains 14 residues. The V end lost 4 bases, the J end lost 10 bases, and 20 bases lay between the germline ends. CDR1 and CDR2 (germline): SGHRS, YFSETQ. CDR3 in DNA: TGCGCCAGCAGCCGGACAGTGGGCCCATCGGACCAGTACTTC. This codes for CASSRTVGPSDQYF.

J is TRBJ2-2 and V is TRBV9; 8 bases line up with TRBD2. This CDR3 has 16 residues. Per the germline V gene, CDR1 is SGDLS and CDR2 is YYNGEE. Unmatched junction bases numbered 6, after V lost 4 bases and J lost 1 base. CDR3 protein: CASSPRGGRNTGELFF. The CDR3 nucleotides read TGTGCCAGCAGCCCTCGGGGGGGGAGGAACACCGGGGAGCTGTTTTTT.

The table lists this clone with a count of one. The chain recombines TRBV7-2 with TRBJ1-1; possible D gene TRBD1, 6 bases. Germline assignment: CDR1 SGHTA and CDR2 FQGNSA. This CDR3 is built from 15 residues. V lost 2 bases and J lost 1, with 11 bases in between. The CDR3: CASSLRGGPNTEAFF. CDR3 sequence (DNA): TGTGCCAGCAGCTTAAGGGGGGGCCCGAACACTGAAGCTTTCTTT.

The rearrangement joins TRBV4-3 to TRBJ1-2, with D possibly matching TRBD1 (5 bases). The CDR3 runs 15 residues. CDR1 LGHNA and CDR2 YSLEER come from the germline V gene. V was cut by 0 bases and J by 5 bases, with 13 bases left in between. The CDR3 loop reads CASSQDRVGTYGYTF. The CDR3 nucleotides are TGCGCCAGCAGCCAAGATAGGGTAGGGACTTATGGCTACACCTTC.

The chain has TRBV18 and TRBJ2-1, with 8 bases matching TRBD1. The CDR3 has 16 residues. V lost 6 bases to trimming and J lost 4 bases; unmatched junction nucleotides: 11. CDR1 and CDR2 from the germline V gene are KGHSH and LQKENI. The CDR3 nucleotides read TGTGCCAGCTCTCCAGGGGGCTCGAGAAGTTACAATGAGCAGTTCTTC. Protein product: CASSPGGSRSYNEQFF.

The chain has TRBV7-2 and TRBJ2-5; the match to TRBD2 covers 8 bases. The CDR3 is made up of 13 amino acids. V lost 10 bases and J lost 7; bases outside the gene matches: 11. CDR1 SGHTA and CDR2 FQGNSA come from the germline V gene. CDR3: CATAPGLEWTQYF. In DNA, the CDR3 is TGTGCCACCGCGCCGGGACTAGAATGGACCCAGTACTTC.

The genes are TRBV5-1 and TRBJ1-2; D possibly corresponds to TRBD1 (5 bases). CDR3 size: 14 residues. Germline loops: CDR1 SGHRS, CDR2 YFSETQ. V was cut by 0 bases and J by 8 bases, with 14 bases left in between. The CDR3 DNA is TGCGCCAGCAGCTTGGTCGCCCAGGGAGGAGGCTACACCTTC. It specifies CASSLVAQGGGYTF.

This clone has a handful of counts. J is TRBJ2-5 and V is TRBV9, with D perhaps TRBD2 (6 bases). The CDR3 has 15 amino acids. CDR1 and CDR2 from the germline V gene are SGDLS and YYNGEE. V was cut by 0 bases and J by 2 bases, with 11 bases left in between. CDR3 amino acids: CASSVGALAQETQYF. The CDR3 region has the DNA TGTGCCAGCAGCGTAGGTGCACTAGCTCAAGAGACCCAGTACTTC. The full variable domain, its missing parts supplied by reference TRBV9 and TRBJ2-5, is DSGVTQTPKHLITATGQRVTLRCSPRSGDLSVYWYQQSLDQGLQFLIQYYNGEERAKGNILERFSAQQFPDLHSELNLSSLELGDSALYFCASSVGALAQETQYFGPGTRLLVL.

The chain combines TRBV29-1 with TRBJ2-1; 10 bases agree with TRBD1. CDR1 and CDR2 from the germline V gene are SQVTM and ANQGSEA. The V and J ends lost 7 bases and 6 bases, in that order; junction bases with no gene match: 6. The CDR3 runs 13 residues. CDR3 nucleotide sequence: TGCAGCGCCGGACAGGGGGGAGTCAATGAGCAGTTCTTC. This encodes CSAGQGGVNEQFF.

The chain is built from TRBV6-2 or TRBV6-3 and TRBJ2-1, with 12 bases fitting TRBD2. The CDR3 covers 16 residues. Germline lookup yields CDR1 MNHEY and CDR2 SVGEGT. The V gene end was trimmed by 4 bases and the J gene end by 4 bases; junction bases not matched to a gene: 5. CDR3 in amino acids: CASSSPTSGGYNEQFF. The CDR3 DNA reads as TGTGCCAGCAGTTCCCCGACTAGCGGGGGTTACAATGAGCAGTTCTTC.